The clone carrying this T cell receptor (beta chain) was observed a handful of times. The data stem from a study of blood T cells in healthy people across ages. Combining a sample-barcoded 5' primer with a J-beta primer mix, a second PCR ran for 7 to 11 cycles. From the 5' RACE reads, TCRdb called clonotypes with MiXCR, one entry per CDR3 protein. The data show around 1,800,000 distinct CDR3 sequences, about 39% seen once. The germline CDR1 and CDR2 sequences are LGHNA and YSLEER. The V segment lost 0 bases and the J segment 14 bases; nucleotides outside the gene matches: 14. This CDR3 has 17 amino acids.

The chain links TRBV4-3 to TRBJ1-6; 9 bases line up with TRBD1. This receptor was obtained from a human donor in good health. Sequencing was performed on blood. Here the CDR3 reads CASSQDHGDREFKTLHF. CDR3 nucleotide sequence: TGCGCCAGCAGCCAAGATCACGGGGACAGGGAATTTAAGACCCTCCACTTT.